The clone carrying this T cell receptor (beta chain) was seen ten or more times. What it recognizes is unknown. The record originates from a study of human T cells and chemical hapten exposure. Findings and caveats of the study: Relative to controls, expanded TCRs formed significantly more large CDR3 similarity clusters.

In TCRdb, the RACE reads were re-called with MiXCR into one record per CDR3 protein. The sample consists of 80,000 or so distinct CDR3 sequences, about 10% of them appearing once. As to time point: patch test 1, 2 weeks after DPC sensitization. Treatment described: therapeutic diphenylcyclopropenone sensitization with weekly scalp DPC. The CDR3 has 14 residues. Trimming cost V 4 bases and J 1 base, with 8 bases left between them. Germline values: CDR1 SEHNR, CDR2 FQNEAQ (reference sequence). This sample comprised whole blood, obtained in connection with sensitization to the hapten diphenylcyclopropenone (DPC). V gene TRBV7-9 combines with J gene TRBJ1-5; D is unresolved. The TCR sequence derives from a woman aged 50 to 60 with alopecia areata. Some clones in this sample may be carry-over from other donors' samples. CDR3 DNA sequence: TGTGCCAGCAGCTCCTCCGGGAGCAATCAGCCCCAGCATTTT. It specifies CASSSSGSNQPQHF.